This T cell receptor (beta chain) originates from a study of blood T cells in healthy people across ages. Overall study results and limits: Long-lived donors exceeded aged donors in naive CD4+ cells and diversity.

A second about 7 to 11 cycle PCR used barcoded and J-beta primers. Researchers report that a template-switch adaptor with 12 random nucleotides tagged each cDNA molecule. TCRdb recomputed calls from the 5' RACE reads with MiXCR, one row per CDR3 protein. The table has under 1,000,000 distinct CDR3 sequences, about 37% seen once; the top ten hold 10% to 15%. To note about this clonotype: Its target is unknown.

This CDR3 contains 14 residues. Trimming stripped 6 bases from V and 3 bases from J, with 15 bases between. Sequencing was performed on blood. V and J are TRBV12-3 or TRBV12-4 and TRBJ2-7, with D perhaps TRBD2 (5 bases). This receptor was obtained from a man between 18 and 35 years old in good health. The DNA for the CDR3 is TGTGCCAGCAGCATCCCCGGGGAGCTCTACGAGCAGTACTTC. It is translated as CASSIPGELYEQYF.